These T cell receptor beta chains were read from a single sample in a study of low-dose radiotherapy and immunotherapy resistance in tumors. One entry per CDR3 protein results from TCRdb running MiXCR on the reads. Of tens of thousands of distinct CDR3 sequences listed, 12% were seen once; the top ten hold about 6%. The input for sequencing was PBMCs, taken before treatment. Receptor source: a female donor with ovarian cancer. CDR3s include the opening cysteine and the closing phenylalanine or tryptophan. The order of the fields is J gene, V gene, CDR3 protein.

J gene: TRBJ2-3; V gene: TRBV3-1; CDR3 protein: CASSLRASWGKDTQYF
J gene: TRBJ1-6; V gene: TRBV10-2; CDR3 protein: CASSDRQVYNSPLHF
J gene: TRBJ1-4; V gene: TRBV13; CDR3 protein: CASSRQGWGNEKLFF
J gene: TRBJ2-7; V gene: TRBV5-1; CDR3 protein: CASSSSSWDSYEQYF
J gene: TRBJ2-3; V gene: TRBV14; CDR3 protein: CASSLIQGMGVDTQYF
J gene: TRBJ2-3; V gene: TRBV11-2; CDR3 protein: CASSMGGPSTDTQYF
J gene: TRBJ2-7; V gene: TRBV4-1; CDR3 protein: CASSLRANYEQYF
J gene: TRBJ2-7; V gene: TRBV20-1; CDR3 protein: CSASVGGEQYF
J gene: TRBJ2-2; V gene: TRBV20-1; CDR3 protein: CSPQGRITGELFF
J gene: TRBJ2-5; V gene: TRBV2; CDR3 protein: CASQQGAGETQYF
J gene: TRBJ2-7; V gene: TRBV27; CDR3 protein: CASSLSRGPAYEQYF
J gene: TRBJ1-4; V gene: TRBV12-3/TRBV12-4; CDR3 protein: CASSRTGPSEKLFF
J gene: TRBJ2-1; V gene: TRBV10-3; CDR3 protein: CAISNGTVYEQFF
J gene: TRBJ2-4; V gene: TRBV2; CDR3 protein: CASSGEGDKNIQYF
J gene: TRBJ2-4; V gene: TRBV20-1; CDR3 protein: CSAPAPKNIQYF
J gene: TRBJ1-6; V gene: TRBV12-3/TRBV12-4; CDR3 protein: CASSLARTAYSPLHF
J gene: TRBJ2-7; V gene: TRBV5-1; CDR3 protein: CASSLAGQGPYEQYF
J gene: TRBJ1-2; V gene: TRBV5-1; CDR3 protein: CASSLEAGKEYGYTF
J gene: TRBJ2-1; V gene: TRBV25-1; CDR3 protein: CASSEPSGAYNEQFF
J gene: TRBJ2-3; V gene: TRBV5-1; CDR3 protein: CASSPGTGMTDTQYF
J gene: TRBJ1-1; V gene: TRBV25-1; CDR3 protein: CASSEEGRPNTEAFF
J gene: TRBJ2-7; V gene: TRBV5-1; CDR3 protein: CASSRGDVGEQYF
J gene: TRBJ2-1; V gene: TRBV27; CDR3 protein: CASSQYYNEQFF
J gene: TRBJ2-7; V gene: TRBV4-1; CDR3 protein: CASSQVQSNYEQYF
J gene: TRBJ1-2; V gene: TRBV25-1; CDR3 protein: CASSPTQGRGYTF
J gene: TRBJ2-3; V gene: TRBV30; CDR3 protein: CAWSQGTSGRFTDTQYF
J gene: TRBJ2-5; V gene: TRBV20-1; CDR3 protein: CSAEGQGWETQYF
J gene: TRBJ2-2; V gene: TRBV5-1; CDR3 protein: CASSLTGRSDGELFF
J gene: TRBJ2-2; V gene: TRBV7-3; CDR3 protein: CASSLDWNTGELFF
J gene: TRBJ1-4; V gene: TRBV2; CDR3 protein: CASSPTSATNEKLFF
J gene: TRBJ2-5; V gene: TRBV10-3; CDR3 protein: CAISLTLQETQYF
J gene: TRBJ2-3; V gene: TRBV7-3; CDR3 protein: CASSLTGEGDTQYF
J gene: TRBJ2-1; V gene: TRBV29-1; CDR3 protein: CSVEGDRAYEQFF
J gene: TRBJ2-7; V gene: TRBV7-2; CDR3 protein: CASSRGQGWGEQYF
J gene: TRBJ1-2; V gene: TRBV12-3/TRBV12-4; CDR3 protein: CASSMGAGGYTF
J gene: TRBJ2-5; V gene: TRBV28; CDR3 protein: CASSRRLAGAYETQYF
J gene: TRBJ2-7; V gene: TRBV3-1; CDR3 protein: CAAGRGYEQYF
J gene: TRBJ2-7; V gene: TRBV5-1; CDR3 protein: CASSPRPGLASYEQYF
J gene: TRBJ2-3; V gene: TRBV18; CDR3 protein: CASSPFDGGSGDTQYF
J gene: TRBJ2-7; V gene: TRBV18; CDR3 protein: CASSPVAEGYEQYF
J gene: TRBJ1-1; V gene: TRBV29-1; CDR3 protein: CSVEDRTPTEAFF
J gene: TRBJ2-5; V gene: TRBV28; CDR3 protein: CASTPGGRGYQETQYF
J gene: TRBJ2-1; V gene: TRBV6-5; CDR3 protein: CASSYSPTSGIYNEQFF
J gene: TRBJ1-3; V gene: TRBV3-1; CDR3 protein: CASSPDKLSIYF
J gene: TRBJ1-1; V gene: TRBV27; CDR3 protein: CASIKAGRGTEAFF
J gene: TRBJ1-3; V gene: TRBV6-5; CDR3 protein: CASSYSRASSGNTIYF
J gene: TRBJ2-4; V gene: TRBV7-9; CDR3 protein: CASSLGSSFRENIQYF
J gene: TRBJ1-2; V gene: TRBV7-2; CDR3 protein: CASSLVTEGSYGYTF
J gene: TRBJ1-5; V gene: TRBV10-3; CDR3 protein: CAISDMGSEPQHF
J gene: TRBJ1-1; V gene: TRBV5-1; CDR3 protein: CASSPVPALNTEAFF
J gene: TRBJ1-1; V gene: TRBV7-3; CDR3 protein: CASSSDTHTEAFF